This is a list of T cell receptor beta chains from one sample in a study of T cell repertoires in cytomegalovirus infection. In TCRdb, the reads were re-called with MiXCR into one record per CDR3 protein. Altogether around 320,000 distinct CDR3 sequences are present, 8% to 10% being singletons, with the ten largest covering around 4.5%. The sequencing sample was made of PBMCs. The receptors stem from a human donor in good health (CMV status not recorded). Some clones in this sample may be carry-over from other donors' samples. CDR3s include the opening cysteine and the closing phenylalanine or tryptophan. Clone size is given for some rows only: seen once, a few or many times, or a class if the clone is expanded.

TRBJ1-2,few,TRBV2,CASTPGGGLDLYGYTF
TRBJ2-3,-,TRBV11-3,CASSFRNTDTQYF
TRBJ2-2,many,TRBV7-6,CASSVGTATGELFF
TRBJ1-3,-,TRBV28,CASSPWSGNTIYF
TRBJ2-5,many,TRBV11-2,CASSFSRGETQYF
TRBJ2-3,few,TRBV11-3,CASSLGAFGRTDTQYF
TRBJ2-3,many,TRBV7-2,CASSLLAGDTQYF
TRBJ1-2,-,TRBV19,CASSVPGADYGYTF
TRBJ2-1,few,TRBV12-3/TRBV12-4,CASSLAGQGGHNEQFF
TRBJ1-6,-,TRBV25-1,CASSEPGPNSPLHF
TRBJ2-6,-,TRBV29-1,CSVPIGGSSGANVLTF
TRBJ1-4,-,TRBV11-2,CASRSGQGPWGANEKLFF
TRBJ2-3,-,TRBV12-3/TRBV12-4,CASSLTGARTDTQYF
TRBJ2-7,many,TRBV7-6,CASSLGEGFSYEQYF
TRBJ2-1,few,TRBV7-9,CASSSRGNEQFF
TRBJ2-7,few,TRBV24-1,CATSDKYGATYEQYF
TRBJ1-5,-,TRBV20-1,CSARVPGDRGQPQHF
TRBJ1-1,-,TRBV9,CASSGSQGVDTEAFF
TRBJ2-1,many,TRBV27,CASSFRDVYNEQFF
TRBJ2-5,many,TRBV7-2,CASSLQTGGAGGGTQYF
TRBJ1-6,-,TRBV7-2,CASSVTPGGNSPLHF
TRBJ1-1,-,TRBV12-3/TRBV12-4,CASSTPRGLNTEAFF
TRBJ1-4,many,TRBV6-1,CASSYATGGKWYEKLFF
TRBJ2-2,many,TRBV2,CASSERRQGTGELFF
TRBJ2-1,many,TRBV28,CASIRGLAEVNEQFF
TRBJ2-3,-,TRBV4-1,CASSQDQNWAGADTQYF
TRBJ2-1,-,TRBV15,CATSGQNRGEQFF
TRBJ1-5,few,TRBV5-6,CASSFLGGSQPQHF
TRBJ1-1,few,TRBV20-1,CSARTRQTVNTEAFF
TRBJ2-7,-,TRBV10-3,CAISGASSEQYF
TRBJ1-3,few,TRBV7-9,CASSPQEEDTIYF
TRBJ1-5,many,TRBV12-3/TRBV12-4,CASSPRSSAISNQPQHF
TRBJ2-1,-,TRBV24-1,CATSSRDRYYNEQFF
TRBJ2-5,many,TRBV7-2,CASSLGLAQETQYF
TRBJ2-1,many,TRBV4-2,CASSQELAQYNEQFF
TRBJ2-7,many,TRBV6-1,CASRSLAGGPEQYF
TRBJ2-2,many,TRBV7-3,CASSWTGATGELFF